The T cell receptor (beta chain) described here comes from a study of blood T cell repertoires in COVID-19 (dated by TCRdb to between 2020 and 2021). Describing the broader study: The collaborator samples originated in the United States, Italy and Spain and spanned the acute and convalescent phases of COVID-19. The samples were drawn from two sources: the first 160 participants of the ongoing ImmuneRACE study, and 1,254 subjects contributed by 6 global collaborators. Nearly every sample came with metadata listing a de-identified subject ID, COVID-19 status, age in years and sex. The material from the prospective study consisted of cDNA or gDNA derived from T cells, B-cell-depleted T cells, or PBMCs. Deeply sampled blood TCRbeta repertoires from subjects exposed to, actively infected with, or recovered from COVID-19 were included in the dataset. The repertoires were released in a freely available public database intended as a resource for research on the immune response to SARS-CoV-2. Where available, HLA class I and class II types were taken from metadata supplied by the sample provider and were not determined by assay-based typing.

Each collaborating institution followed its own protocols to collect whole blood in K2EDTA tubes. For TCRbeta analysis, collaborators shipped samples in one of three forms: frozen whole blood, isolated PBMCs, or DNA extracted from either of those sample types. Broader findings and caveats from the paper: The quantity of clinical and demographic metadata differed by source and by participant and was supplied without curation.

A single count supports this clone. Its antigen is currently not known. Per-base quality was not reported, and no clone a single base away is much larger than it. TCRbeta CDR3 regions were amplified from genomic DNA using the immunoSEQ Assay, a bias-controlled multiplex PCR. From the authors' description of their analysis: Within the assay, amplification of reference gene primers was used to estimate how many nucleated cells each sample contained. To quantify the absolute abundance of each unique TCRbeta CDR3 rearrangement, sequence reads were collapsed and filtered. For each sample, productive Simpson clonality was calculated by taking the square root of Simpson's diversity index across productive rearrangements. TCRdb provides this immuneACCESS table in a form limited to in-frame rearrangements. Some clones are lacking; in checked studies, under half of them reflect an unresolved V gene, and why the rest are absent is not known. V, J and clone size reflect that table, while D and trimming were determined from the DNA. The sample data list roughly 200,000 clones, and around nine tenths of these were observed just once. Approximately 6% of the sample belongs to the ten largest clones.

Ends trimmed: V by 4 bases, J by 4 bases; bases unmatched to a gene: 5. CDR1 and CDR2, per the germline V gene, are SGHDT and YYEEEE. From its cysteine to its phenylalanine, the CDR3 spans 15 amino acids. CDR3 DNA is the only sequence kept; it has 45 bases, read in frame from the first base. The chain is assembled from TRBV5-6 and TRBJ1-2, with 12 bases aligning to TRBD1. This clonotype originated in a man between 35 and 55 years old with active or convalescent COVID-19. Source material: peripheral blood. CDR3 protein: CASSKGTGGTYGYTF. The DNA is TGTGCCAGCAGCAAAGGGACAGGGGGCACCTATGGCTACACCTTC.